This T cell receptor beta chain is drawn from a study of cytotoxic CD8 clonotypes in ibrutinib-treated CLL. Study as a whole: After a median roughly twelve months on treatment (6 to 36), response samples were drawn. Average yields of about 260,000 productive templates and 80,000 to 100,000 productive rearrangements characterized the samples. Study-level points and caveats: Once treatment began, public clonotypes, which were uncommon, contracted or stayed stable. Baseline clonality, above age-matched healthy donor levels, tracked circulating CD8+ T-cell counts.

The repertoire was sequenced with immunoSEQ multiplex PCR; TCRdb's copy has only in-frame clones and lacks some. The sample records 150,000 to 250,000 clones, 72% being singletons. Germline-derived CDR1 and CDR2 are SGHTA and FQGNSA. V dropped 5 bases and J dropped 1; count of bases not matched to a gene: 1. The CDR3 loop spans 13 amino acids. This clone was recorded once. No antigen is known for it. A read error is possible here, since a much larger clone lies one base away. The chain joins TRBV7-2 to TRBJ1-1; 7 nucleotides align to TRBD1. The receptor's source is a human donor with chronic lymphocytic leukemia. This material consisted of PBMCs, taken after 24 months of ibrutinib treatment. In DNA form, the CDR3 reads TGTGCCAGCAGCCGGACAGGGAACACTGAAGCTTTCTTT. Translated: CASSRTGNTEAFF.